This is a list of T cell receptor beta chains from one sample in a study of cytomegalovirus exposure and HLA in healthy donors. Assay: immunoSEQ multiplex PCR; the TCRdb copy retains only in-frame clones and omits some. This sample has around 130,000 clones, with about 80% found just once. Sequenced material: PBMCs. These TCRs come from a man aged 35-49 years in good health and CMV-seronegative. Each CDR3 is given with its conserved first and last residue.

TRBJ1-1,TRBV7-9,CASSLQGLNTEAFF
TRBJ2-2,TRBV11-2,CASSLSGMRNTGELFF
TRBJ2-7,TRBV27,CASSQGQGVSYEQYF
TRBJ2-5,TRBV5-6,CASSLSTGRELGQETQYF
TRBJ1-6,TRBV30,CAWGQGASSYNSPLHF
TRBJ2-3,TRBV27,CAASKEYPDTQYF
TRBJ2-7,TRBV20-1,CSAPTEAQQYF
TRBJ2-2,TRBV7-9,CASSTTGTGSRTGELFF
TRBJ1-1,TRBV29-1,CSVVRQLNTEAFF
TRBJ2-3,TRBV5-1,CASSSGGFTKIGDTQYF
TRBJ1-2,TRBV30,CAWSRPGGDGYTF
TRBJ1-2,TRBV18,CASSPLDRESGSYTF
TRBJ1-6,TRBV9,CASSVHTDSSYNSPLHF
TRBJ1-5,TRBV6-5,CASRTGSNQPQHF
TRBJ1-1,TRBV5-6,CASSLGASRGAFF
TRBJ2-7,TRBV5-6,CASSLRQGAVYEQYF